This entry is about one TCR beta chain. Source study methods: How many nucleated cells were present was estimated from reference gene primer amplification. Method: immunoSEQ multiplex PCR; TCRdb's copy keeps in-frame clones and lacks some. V and J calls and clone size are copied from that table; D and trimming were computed from the DNA. The sample consists of roughly 160,000 clones, 80% to 85% of them appearing once. The data originate from a study of blood T cell repertoires in COVID-19. Across the study: Whether acute or convalescent, the COVID-19 samples came from the United States, Italy and Spain. T cells, B-cell-depleted T cells, or PBMCs provided the cDNA or gDNA that served as material.

Germline V gene data show CDR1 as SNHLY and CDR2 as FYNNEI. The CDR3 consists of 12 residues. Trimming left V 9 bases short and J 5 bases short, with 11 bases between. The chain joins TRBV2 to TRBJ1-5, with D perhaps matching TRBD1 (5 bases). This TCR was sampled from a young man with active or convalescent COVID-19. Sample: peripheral blood. CDR3 coding DNA: TGTGCCAGTAGGGGTACGCATCAGCCCCAGCATTTT. It codes for CASRGTHQPQHF.